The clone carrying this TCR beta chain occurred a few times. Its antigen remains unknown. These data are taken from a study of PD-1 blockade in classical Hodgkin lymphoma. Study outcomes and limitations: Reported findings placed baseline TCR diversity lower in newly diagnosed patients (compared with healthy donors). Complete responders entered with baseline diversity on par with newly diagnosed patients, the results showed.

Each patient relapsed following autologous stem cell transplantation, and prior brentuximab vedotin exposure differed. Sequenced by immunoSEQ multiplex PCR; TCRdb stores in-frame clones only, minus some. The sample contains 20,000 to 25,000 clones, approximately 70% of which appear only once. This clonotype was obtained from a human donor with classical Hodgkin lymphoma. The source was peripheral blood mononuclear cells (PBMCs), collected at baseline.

The CDR3 loop is CASSRDRSYEQYF. Written as DNA, the CDR3 is TGTGCCAGCAGCCGGGACAGATCCTACGAGCAGTACTTC. The chain is built from TRBV6-6 and TRBJ2-7; 7 positions match TRBD1. V trimming: 6 bases; J trimming: 1 base; junction bases outside the gene matches: 3. The CDR3 covers 13 residues. Germline CDR1 reads MNHNY; CDR2 reads SVGAGI (reference sequence).